These 10 T cell receptor beta chains were sequenced from one sample in a study of blood T cells in healthy people across ages. The use of a sample-barcoded 5' primer and a J-beta primer mix characterized a second PCR of roughly 6 to 11 cycles. TCRdb independently ran MiXCR on the 5' RACE reads; one entry per CDR3 protein. This table holds 1,800,000 or so distinct CDR3 sequences, around 42% found once. The sequenced material came from blood. These receptors were obtained from a human donor in good health.

The chain combines TRBV7-2 with TRBJ1-5; TRBD1 matches 10 bases. Germline CDR1 reads SGHTA; CDR2 reads FQGNSA. The J segment lost 11 bases and the V segment lost 5 bases, leaving 9 bases of the junction unmatched. The length of the CDR3 is 14 residues. This CDR3 reads CASSLTGGEETQHF. The DNA for the CDR3 is TGTGCCAGCAGCCTGACAGGGGGCGAAGAGACCCAGCATTTT.

The V and J genes are TRBV7-2 and TRBJ1-5; the D is unclear. The CDR3 spans 14 residues. V gave up 5 bases and J gave up 4 bases, with 12 bases separating them. The V gene's germline CDR1 is SGHTA and CDR2 FQGNSA. The CDR3 here is CASSPTRENQPQHF. The CDR3 DNA reads as TGTGCCAGCAGCCCTACTAGAGAAAATCAGCCCCAGCATTTT. The complete variable domain, with remaining parts taken from reference TRBV7-2 and TRBJ1-5, reads GAGVSQSPSNKVTEKGKDVELRCDPISGHTALYWYRQSLGQGLEFLIYFQGNSAPDKSGLPSDRFSAERTGGSVSTLTIQRTQQEDSAVYLCASSPTRENQPQHFGDGTRLSIL.

The chain carries TRBV5-5 and TRBJ2-1, with 8 bases that match TRBD2. The CDR3 sequence is 15 residues long. V dropped 5 bases and J dropped 5; count of bases not matched to a gene: 9. The germline gives CDR1 SGHKS, CDR2 YYEKEE (reference sequence). For the CDR3, the DNA is TGTGCCAGCAGTCGGACTAGCCACCCTGACAATGAGCAGTTCTTC. It is translated as CASSRTSHPDNEQFF.

The chain combines TRBV29-1 with TRBJ2-3, with D possibly TRBD1 on 6 matching bases. CDR3 length equals 13 residues. Per the germline V gene, CDR1 is SQVTM and CDR2 is ANQGSEA. The germline V and J ends were trimmed by 7 bases and 1 base, with 12 bases remaining between them. CDR3 sequence reads: CSAGVLGTDTQYF. DNA for the CDR3: TGCAGCGCAGGGGTTTTGGGCACAGATACGCAGTATTTT.

There are a few counts of this clonotype. The chain joins TRBV12-3 or TRBV12-4 to TRBJ2-7; D unresolved. This CDR3 has 14 residues. The V gene lost 2 bases and the J gene lost 3 bases, with 11 bases spanning the gap. DNA for the CDR3: TGTGCCAGCAGTTTAAATAGGCCTCTCTACGAGCAGTACTTC. As protein: CASSLNRPLYEQYF.

J is TRBJ2-3 and V is TRBV6-5; perhaps TRBD1 as D (6 bases). The CDR3 sequence is 16 residues long. The V and J ends lost 5 bases and 5 bases respectively, with 20 bases between them. Germline V lookup: CDR1 MNHEY, CDR2 SVGAGI. The CDR3 here is CASSPWGPIQGDTQYF. CDR3 sequence (DNA): TGTGCCAGCAGTCCCTGGGGGCCCATACAAGGAGATACGCAGTATTTT.

This clonotype was detected only a few times. This chain links TRBV27 with TRBJ2-5, with D perhaps matching TRBD1 (6 bases). The CDR3 runs to 14 residues. Germline assignment: CDR1 MNHEY and CDR2 SMNVEV (reference sequence). V lost 6 bases and J 3 bases, leaving 14 bases between the germline ends. The CDR3 loop is CASSKTGQKETQYF. CDR3 DNA sequence: TGTGCCAGCAGCAAGACAGGACAGAAAGAGACCCAGTACTTC.

Only a few counts were recorded for this clonotype. V gene TRBV7-6 combines with J gene TRBJ2-6; D call uncertain. The germline CDR1 and CDR2 sequences are SGHVS and FNYEAQ. CDR3 size: 14 residues. V was trimmed by 5 bases and J by 5 bases, leaving 10 bases between them. The CDR3 bases are TGTGCCAGCAGCCCGTTTCCGCGGGCCAACGTCCTGACTTTC. The encoded protein is CASSPFPRANVLTF.

This clonotype has a handful of counts. The genes are TRBV21-1 and TRBJ2-5; no check of the table's D call, TRBD1, against the DNA was made. TRBV21-1 is termed a pseudogene. There are 16 residues in the CDR3. The chain's CDR3 is CASSKAQGSPQETQYF. The CDR3 DNA reads TGTGCCAGCAGCAAGGCACAGGGGTCCCCCCAAGAGACCCAGTACTTC.

This clonotype was found a few times. This rearrangement joins TRBV6-2 or TRBV6-3 to TRBJ2-1; tentative D call: TRBD2 (6 bases). V lost 8 bases, J lost 11 bases, and 10 bases lay in between. This CDR3 has 10 residues. The V gene's germline CDR1 is MNHEY and CDR2 SVGEGT. The CDR3 nucleotides are TGTGCCAGCGGGGGAGGAAAGCAGTTCTTC. Protein product: CASGGGKQFF.